Presented here are 24 T cell receptor beta chains from one specimen sequenced in a study of CD8 T cells in cerebrospinal fluid in Alzheimer's disease. Following a re-call of the 10x single-cell sequencing reads, TCRdb has one entry per CDR3 protein and lacks DNA. This sample lists 750 to 900 distinct CDR3 sequences; its ten largest clones have 13%. Input material: cerebrospinal fluid. The receptors come from a human donor with Parkinson's disease.

Considering frequency, this clonotype is medium-sized (0.01 to 0.1%). The rearrangement joins TRBV3-1 to TRBJ1-1. CDR1 is LGHDT, CDR2 YNNKEL, per germline (reference sequence). The CDR3 covers 13 residues. CDR3 sequence: CASKGSHNTEAFF.

This clonotype is labeled large based on frequency. The chain combines TRBV10-3 with TRBJ2-3. The CDR3 is made up of 15 amino acids. Germline assignment: CDR1 ENHRY and CDR2 SYGVKD. CDR3 amino acids: CAISDGPRGTDTQYF.

This clonotype is deemed medium-sized (0.01 to 0.1%) by its frequency. The V gene is TRBV20-1, the J gene TRBJ1-3. CDR1 and CDR2 from the germline V gene are DFQATT and SNEGSKA (reference sequence). This CDR3 spans 14 amino acids. The CDR3 loop reads CSIPYTTSGNTIYF.

This clonotype is medium-sized by frequency. The chain combines TRBV19 with TRBJ1-4; TCRdb reports TRBD1, a call that lacks DNA to check it against. Germline CDR1 LNHDA, CDR2 SQIVND (reference sequence). CDR3 length: 12 residues. The CDR3 loop reads CASSIKGEKLFF.

This clonotype ranks as large in terms of frequency. This chain joins TRBV6-2 or TRBV6-3 and TRBJ1-1; TCRdb selects TRBD1, and the lack of DNA leaves this call unchecked. Germline assignment: CDR1 MNHEY and CDR2 SVGEGT. The CDR3 is made up of 13 amino acids. The CDR3 sequence is CASSYSTRTEAFF.

This clonotype is identified as medium-sized from frequency. V and J are TRBV12-3 or TRBV12-4 and TRBJ1-1. CDR3 length: 13 amino acids. CDR3 in amino acids: CASSPAGDTEAFF.

The chain has TRBV5-6 and TRBJ2-5; absent DNA, TCRdb's TRBD1 call cannot be checked. There are 16 residues in the CDR3. Germline CDR1 and CDR2: SGHDT and YYEEEE. This CDR3 is CASSLVGGWYQETQYF.

This clonotype is medium-sized by frequency. This sequence joins TRBV19 and TRBJ1-1; the TRBD1 assignment by TCRdb is unverifiable without DNA. Germline lookup yields CDR1 LNHDA and CDR2 SQIVND (reference sequence). CDR3 size: 13 residues. The CDR3 sequence: CASTGTAYTEAFF.

This clonotype is deemed large (0.1 to 1%) by its frequency. The chain uses TRBV7-9 and TRBJ2-5; TCRdb lists TRBD1, though no DNA is available to test this call. The V gene's germline CDR1 is SEHNR and CDR2 FQNEAQ (reference sequence). CDR3 length: 14 amino acids. CDR3 sequence reads: CASSEDRGRGTQYF. The full variable domain, rest sourced from reference TRBV7-9 and TRBJ2-5, is DTGVSQNPRHKITKRGQNVTFRCDPISEHNRLYWYRQTLGQGPEFLTYFQNEAQLEKSRLLSDRFSAERPKGSFSTLEIQRTEQGDSAMYLCASSEDRGRGTQYFGPGTRLLVL.

This clonotype counts as medium-sized (0.01 to 0.1%) by frequency. Here the CDR3 reads CASSEIGGIQPQHF. This chain joins TRBV2 and TRBJ1-5; TCRdb reports TRBD1, a call that lacks DNA to check it against. Germline values: CDR1 SNHLY, CDR2 FYNNEI. The CDR3 length is 14 residues.

By frequency, this clonotype registers medium-sized. The V and J genes are TRBV7-9 and TRBJ1-6; the TRBD1 assignment by TCRdb is unverifiable without DNA. Germline CDR1 is SEHNR and CDR2 is FQNEAQ (reference sequence). The CDR3 sequence is 16 residues long. The CDR3 protein is CASSSGQGFWNSPLHF.

Measured by frequency, this clonotype is large. The chain is built from TRBV14 and TRBJ2-5; the D call from TCRdb, TRBD1, cannot be confirmed without DNA. The CDR3 spans 16 residues. In germline, CDR1 is SGHDN, CDR2 FVKESK. This CDR3 is CASSQESFRGQETQYF.

Measured by frequency, this clonotype is medium-sized. The CDR3 spells CASQARVGGETQYF. This chain connects TRBV6-2 or TRBV6-3 to TRBJ2-5; TCRdb names TRBD2, which stays unverified in the absence of DNA. The CDR3 has 14 amino acids. Germline CDR1 reads MNHEY; CDR2 reads SVGEGT.

This clonotype is identified as medium-sized (0.01 to 0.1%) from frequency. V usage is TRBV6-5 and J usage is TRBJ1-3; with no DNA, the TCRdb D assignment of TRBD1 cannot be verified. This CDR3 region has 14 residues. Germline lookup yields CDR1 MNHEY and CDR2 SVGAGI. The CDR3: CASSYTGSRNTIYF.

In terms of frequency, this clonotype is large. The chain couples TRBV7-2 to TRBJ1-3. This CDR3 region has 15 residues. CDR1 SGHTA and CDR2 FQGNSA come from the germline V gene. CDR3 sequence: CASSLYSLSGNTIYF.

Considering frequency, this clonotype is medium-sized. The chain uses TRBV25-1 and TRBJ1-1. Germline V lookup: CDR1 MGHDK, CDR2 SYGVNS. The CDR3 is 13 residues long. The CDR3 sequence is CASSQEGNTEAFF.

Judged by frequency, this clonotype is medium-sized. The chain links TRBV6-5 to TRBJ1-2. Germline CDR1 reads MNHEY; CDR2 reads SVGAGI. This CDR3 comprises 13 residues. The CDR3 protein is CASSYENSYGYTF.

Judged by frequency, this clonotype is medium-sized (0.01 to 0.1%). The CDR3 is CASRHQGGTEAFF. The chain couples TRBV6-5 to TRBJ1-1; without DNA, the TCRdb call of TRBD1 cannot be checked. The CDR3 loop spans 13 amino acids. Germline CDR1 is MNHEY and CDR2 is SVGAGI.

This clonotype counts as large by frequency. The chain combines TRBV5-5 with TRBJ1-1. Germline lookup yields CDR1 SGHKS and CDR2 YYEKEE (reference sequence). The CDR3 extends over 15 amino acids. The CDR3 sequence is CASSLAIGPSTEAFF.

This clonotype is classed as large by frequency. V is TRBV12-3 or TRBV12-4 and J is TRBJ1-1; TCRdb's D call, TRBD1, is unchecked because there is no DNA. The CDR3 covers 14 residues. This chain's CDR3 is CASSPDRPGTEAFF.

This chain links TRBV30 with TRBJ1-5. CDR3 length equals 13 residues. Per germline, CDR1 GTSNPN and CDR2 SVGIG (reference sequence). The CDR3 sequence: CAWSRRGYQPQHF.

This clonotype shows up as large by frequency. The chain uses TRBV7-2 and TRBJ2-5; TCRdb names TRBD1, which stays unverified in the absence of DNA. This CDR3 is built from 12 residues. CDR1 SGHTA and CDR2 FQGNSA come from the germline V gene. CDR3 protein: CASSYPGQGFHF.

This clonotype is deemed medium-sized (0.01 to 0.1%) by its frequency. The chain couples TRBV6-5 to TRBJ1-2; TCRdb reports TRBD1, a call that lacks DNA to check it against. The CDR3 is 14 amino acids. Per germline, CDR1 MNHEY and CDR2 SVGAGI. The CDR3 loop reads CASTGQGGNYGYTF.

This clonotype is medium-sized (0.01 to 0.1%) by frequency. V is TRBV28 and J is TRBJ1-4; TCRdb reports TRBD1, a call that lacks DNA to check it against. CDR3 length: 14 residues. Looked up from germline, CDR1 is MDHEN and CDR2 is SYDVKM. CDR3 protein: CASSLTGYNEKLFF.